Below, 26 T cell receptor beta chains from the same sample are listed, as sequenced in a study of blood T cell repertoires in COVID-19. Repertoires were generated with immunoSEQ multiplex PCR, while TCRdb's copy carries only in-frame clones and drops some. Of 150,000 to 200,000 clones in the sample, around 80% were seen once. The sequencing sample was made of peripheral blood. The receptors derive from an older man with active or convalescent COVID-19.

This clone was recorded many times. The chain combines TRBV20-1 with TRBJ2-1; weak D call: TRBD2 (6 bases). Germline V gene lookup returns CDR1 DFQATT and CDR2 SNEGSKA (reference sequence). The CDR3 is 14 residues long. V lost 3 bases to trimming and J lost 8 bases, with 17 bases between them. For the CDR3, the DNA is TGCAGTGCTAGTAGGCGACTAGTGGGGCATGAGCAGTTCTTC. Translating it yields CSASRRLVGHEQFF.

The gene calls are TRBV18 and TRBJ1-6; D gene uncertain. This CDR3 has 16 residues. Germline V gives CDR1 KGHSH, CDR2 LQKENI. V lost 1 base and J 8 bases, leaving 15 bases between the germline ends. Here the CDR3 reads CASSPLRSVTDSPLHF. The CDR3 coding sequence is TGTGCCAGCTCACCACTTAGGAGTGTAACGGATTCACCCCTCCACTTT.

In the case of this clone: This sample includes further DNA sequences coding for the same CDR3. The chain's CDR3 is CASSLAGGNSGANVLTF. DNA of the CDR3: TGTGCCAGCAGTCTAGCGGGGGGGAACTCTGGGGCCAACGTCCTGACTTTC. The chain uses TRBV6-6 and TRBJ2-6; 12 nucleotides align to TRBD2. The J segment lost 0 bases and the V segment lost 5 bases, leaving 2 bases of the junction unmatched. This CDR3 has 17 amino acids. Germline V gene data show CDR1 as MNHNY and CDR2 as SVGAGI (reference sequence).

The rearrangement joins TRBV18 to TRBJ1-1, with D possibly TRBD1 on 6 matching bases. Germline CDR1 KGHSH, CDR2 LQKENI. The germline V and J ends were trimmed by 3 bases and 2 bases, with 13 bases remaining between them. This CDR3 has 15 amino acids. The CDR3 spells CASSPAGAPNTEAFF. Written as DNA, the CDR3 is TGTGCCAGCTCACCTGCAGGGGCGCCTAACACTGAAGCTTTCTTT.

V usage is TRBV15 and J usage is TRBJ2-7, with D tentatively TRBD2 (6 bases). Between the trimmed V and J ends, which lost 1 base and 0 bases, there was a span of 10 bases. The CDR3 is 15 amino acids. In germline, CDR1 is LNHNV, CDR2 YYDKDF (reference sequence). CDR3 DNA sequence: TGTGCCACCAGCAGAGGGGGGGACTTCTCCTACGAGCAGTACTTC. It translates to CATSRGGDFSYEQYF.

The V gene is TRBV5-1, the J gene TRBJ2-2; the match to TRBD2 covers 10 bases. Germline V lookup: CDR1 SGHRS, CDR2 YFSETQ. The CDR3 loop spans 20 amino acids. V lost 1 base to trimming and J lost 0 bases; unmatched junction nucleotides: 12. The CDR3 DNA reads TGCGCCAGCAGCTTGATCCCTAGCGGGGGCCAAATTACGAACACCGGGGAGCTGTTTTTT. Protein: CASSLIPSGGQITNTGELFF. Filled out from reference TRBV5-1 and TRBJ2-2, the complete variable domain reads KAGVTQTPRYLIKTRGQQVTLSCSPISGHRSVSWYQQTPGQGLQFLFEYFSETQRNKGNFPGRFSGRQFSNSRSEMNVSTLELGDSALYLCASSLIPSGGQITNTGELFFGEGSRLTVL.

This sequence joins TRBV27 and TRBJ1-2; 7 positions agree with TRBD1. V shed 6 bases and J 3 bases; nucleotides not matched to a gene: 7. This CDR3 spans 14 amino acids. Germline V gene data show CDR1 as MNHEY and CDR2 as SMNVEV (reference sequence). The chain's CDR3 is CASRPGGYYYGYTF. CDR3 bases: TGTGCCAGCAGACCAGGGGGATATTACTATGGCTACACCTTC.

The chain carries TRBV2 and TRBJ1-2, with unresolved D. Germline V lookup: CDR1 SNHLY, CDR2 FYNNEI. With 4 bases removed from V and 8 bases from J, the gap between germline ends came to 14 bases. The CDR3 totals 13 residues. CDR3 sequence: CASSGEGSGGYTF. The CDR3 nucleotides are TGTGCCAGCAGTGGTGAGGGATCCGGCGGCTACACCTTC.

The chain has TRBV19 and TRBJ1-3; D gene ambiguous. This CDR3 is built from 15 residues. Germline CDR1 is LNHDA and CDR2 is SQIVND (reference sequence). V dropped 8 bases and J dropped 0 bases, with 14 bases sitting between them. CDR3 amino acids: CASARGGPSGNTIYF. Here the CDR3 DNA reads TGTGCCAGTGCGCGGGGTGGACCCTCTGGAAACACCATATATTTT.

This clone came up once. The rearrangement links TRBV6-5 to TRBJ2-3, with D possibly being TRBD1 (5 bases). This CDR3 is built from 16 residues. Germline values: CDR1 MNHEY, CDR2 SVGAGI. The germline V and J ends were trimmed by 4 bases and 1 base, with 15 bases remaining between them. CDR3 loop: CASSLSGLGGTDTQYF. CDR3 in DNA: TGTGCCAGCAGTTTGTCCGGGTTAGGGGGCACAGATACGCAGTATTTT.

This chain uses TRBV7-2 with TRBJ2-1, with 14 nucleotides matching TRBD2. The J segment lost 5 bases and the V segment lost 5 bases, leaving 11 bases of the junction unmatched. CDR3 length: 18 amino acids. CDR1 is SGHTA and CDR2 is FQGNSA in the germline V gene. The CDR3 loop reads CASSAPRGGLAGDNEQFF. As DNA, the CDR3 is TGTGCCAGCAGCGCCCCCCGGGGGGGACTAGCGGGGGACAATGAGCAGTTCTTC. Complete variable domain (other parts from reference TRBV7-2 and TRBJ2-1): GAGVSQSPSNKVTEKGKDVELRCDPISGHTALYWYRQSLGQGLEFLIYFQGNSAPDKSGLPSDRFSAERTGGSVSTLTIQRTQQEDSAVYLCASSAPRGGLAGDNEQFFGPGTRLTVL.

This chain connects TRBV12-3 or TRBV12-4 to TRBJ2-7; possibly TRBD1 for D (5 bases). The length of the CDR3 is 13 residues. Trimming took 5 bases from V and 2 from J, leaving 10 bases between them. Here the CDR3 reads CASSVRATYEQYF. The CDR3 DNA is TGTGCCAGCAGTGTCAGGGCCACCTACGAGCAGTACTTC.

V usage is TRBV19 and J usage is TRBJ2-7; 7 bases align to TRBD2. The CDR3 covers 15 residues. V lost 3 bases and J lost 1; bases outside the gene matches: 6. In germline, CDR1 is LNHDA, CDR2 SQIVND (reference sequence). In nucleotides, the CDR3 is TGTGCCAGTAGTATCCGGGGGGTACTGTCCTACGAGCAGTACTTC. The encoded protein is CASSIRGVLSYEQYF.

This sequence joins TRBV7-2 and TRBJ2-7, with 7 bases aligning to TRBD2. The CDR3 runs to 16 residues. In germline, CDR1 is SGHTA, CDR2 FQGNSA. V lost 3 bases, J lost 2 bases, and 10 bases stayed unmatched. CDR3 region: CASSFGPGGVTYEQYF. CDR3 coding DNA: TGTGCCAGCAGCTTCGGACCGGGGGGAGTTACCTACGAGCAGTACTTC.

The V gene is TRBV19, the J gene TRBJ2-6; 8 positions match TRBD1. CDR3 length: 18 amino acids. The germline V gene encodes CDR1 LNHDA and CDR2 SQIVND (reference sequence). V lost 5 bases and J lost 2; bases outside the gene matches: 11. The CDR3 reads CASSGGGQGYTGANVLTF. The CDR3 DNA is TGTGCCAGTAGTGGGGGAGGACAGGGCTATACTGGGGCCAACGTCCTGACTTTC.

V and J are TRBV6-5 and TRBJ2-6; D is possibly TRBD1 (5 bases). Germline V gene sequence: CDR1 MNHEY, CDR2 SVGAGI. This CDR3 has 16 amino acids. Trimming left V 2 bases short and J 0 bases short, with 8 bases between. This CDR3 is CASSYDSFSGANVLTF. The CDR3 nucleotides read TGTGCCAGCAGTTACGACAGTTTCTCTGGGGCCAACGTCCTGACTTTC.

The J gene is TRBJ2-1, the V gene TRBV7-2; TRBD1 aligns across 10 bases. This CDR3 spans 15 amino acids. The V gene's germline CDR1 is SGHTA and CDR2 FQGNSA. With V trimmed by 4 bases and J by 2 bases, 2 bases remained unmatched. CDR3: CASSSGQGTYNEQFF. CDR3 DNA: TGTGCCAGCAGCTCGGGACAGGGGACCTACAATGAGCAGTTCTTC.

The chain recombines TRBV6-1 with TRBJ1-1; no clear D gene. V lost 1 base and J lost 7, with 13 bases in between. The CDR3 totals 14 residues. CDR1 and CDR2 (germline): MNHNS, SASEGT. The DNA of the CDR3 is TGTGCCAGCAGTGAAGTCGGGTGGGCGGGTGAAGCTTTCTTT. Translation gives CASSEVGWAGEAFF.

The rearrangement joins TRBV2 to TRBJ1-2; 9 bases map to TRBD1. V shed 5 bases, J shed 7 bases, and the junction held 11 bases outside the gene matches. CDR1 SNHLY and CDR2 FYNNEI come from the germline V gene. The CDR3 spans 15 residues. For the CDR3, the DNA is TGTGCCAGCAGTCCCACAGGGGGGACAGGGTTTGGCTACACCTTC. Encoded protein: CASSPTGGTGFGYTF.

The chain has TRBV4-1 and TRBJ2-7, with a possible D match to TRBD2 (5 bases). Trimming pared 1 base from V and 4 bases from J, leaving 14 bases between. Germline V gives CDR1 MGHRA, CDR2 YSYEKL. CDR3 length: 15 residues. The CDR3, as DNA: TGCGCCAGCAGCCAAGCCTATGGGCGGAGGTACGAGCAGTACTTC. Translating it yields CASSQAYGRRYEQYF.

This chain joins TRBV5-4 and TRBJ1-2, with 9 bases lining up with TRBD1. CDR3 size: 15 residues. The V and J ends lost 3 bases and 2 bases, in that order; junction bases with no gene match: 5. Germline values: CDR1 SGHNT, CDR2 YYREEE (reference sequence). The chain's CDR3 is CASSSRQGVNYGYTF. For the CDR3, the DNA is TGTGCCAGCAGCTCCCGACAGGGGGTCAACTATGGCTACACCTTC.

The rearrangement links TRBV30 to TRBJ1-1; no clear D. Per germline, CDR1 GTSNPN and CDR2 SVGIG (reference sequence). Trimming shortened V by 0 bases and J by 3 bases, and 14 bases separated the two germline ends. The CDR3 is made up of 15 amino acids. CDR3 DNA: TGTGCCTGGAGTGTACTGAGTTTCGGGGACACTGAAGCTTTCTTT. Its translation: CAWSVLSFGDTEAFF.

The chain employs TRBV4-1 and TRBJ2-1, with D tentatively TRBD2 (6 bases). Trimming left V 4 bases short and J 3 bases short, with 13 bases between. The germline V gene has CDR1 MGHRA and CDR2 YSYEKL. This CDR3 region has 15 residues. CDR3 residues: CASSLSAGFYNEQFF. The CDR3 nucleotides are TGCGCCAGCAGCCTAAGTGCGGGATTCTACAATGAGCAGTTCTTC.

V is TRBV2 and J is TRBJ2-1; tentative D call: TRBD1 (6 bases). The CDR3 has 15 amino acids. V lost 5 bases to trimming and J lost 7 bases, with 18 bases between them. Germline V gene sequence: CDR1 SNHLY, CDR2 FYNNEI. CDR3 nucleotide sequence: TGTGCCAGCAGTTCGACAGGATCCCTGCGGAATGAGCAGTTCTTC. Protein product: CASSSTGSLRNEQFF.

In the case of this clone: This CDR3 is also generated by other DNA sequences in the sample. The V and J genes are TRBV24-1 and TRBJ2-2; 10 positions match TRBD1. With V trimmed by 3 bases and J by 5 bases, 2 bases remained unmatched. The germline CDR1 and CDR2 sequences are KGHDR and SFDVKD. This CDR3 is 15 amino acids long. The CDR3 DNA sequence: TGTGCCACCAGTGATCCGGGACAGGGGACCGGGGAGCTGTTTTTT. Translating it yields CATSDPGQGTGELFF.

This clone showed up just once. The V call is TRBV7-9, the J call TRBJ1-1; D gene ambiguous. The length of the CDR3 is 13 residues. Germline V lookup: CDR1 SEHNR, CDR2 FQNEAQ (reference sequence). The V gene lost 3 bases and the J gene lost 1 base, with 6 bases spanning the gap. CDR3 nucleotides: TGTGCCAGCAGCTTTCAGGAGAACACTGAAGCTTTCTTT. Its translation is CASSFQENTEAFF.